This is a list of T cell receptor beta chains from one sample in a study of blood T cells in healthy people across ages. A single record per CDR3 protein comes from TCRdb applying MiXCR to the 5' RACE reads. The repertoire holds 1.5 million to 2 million distinct CDR3 sequences, with 28% as singletons. Sequences were obtained from blood. These receptors were taken from a young woman in good health. The CDR3 runs from the conserved cysteine through the conserved F or W. A D gene is named only where the DNA matches it firmly. Expanded clones get a size class; other rows say once, few or many, or leave the size out.

many	TRBV29-1	TRBD2	TRBJ2-1	TGCAGCGTTGGAACTAGCGGGTCTTACAATGAGCAGTTCTTC	CSVGTSGSYNEQFF
few	TRBV7-2	.	TRBJ2-5	TGTGCCAGCAGCTTAGTGGGGCCCGCGGGGACTGAGACCCAGTACTTC	CASSLVGPAGTETQYF
.	TRBV7-9	.	TRBJ1-5	TGTGCCAGCAGCCTTGTAGGGGCGGACAATCAGCCCCAGCATTTT	CASSLVGADNQPQHF
.	TRBV6-6	.	TRBJ2-1	TGTGCCAGCAGCCCCTGGACTCGCACGCGGAATGAGCAGTTCTTC	CASSPWTRTRNEQFF
.	TRBV20-1	TRBD2	TRBJ2-5	TGCAGTGCTCAGCGGGAGGGGGAGACCCAGTACTTC	CSAQREGETQYF
.	TRBV5-1	TRBD2	TRBJ2-5	TGCGCCAGCAGCTTTAAAACGGGGGGGCAAGAGACCCAGTACTTC	CASSFKTGGQETQYF
many	TRBV4-1	.	TRBJ2-7	TGCGCCAGCAGCCTGCAGAGGATCTCCTACGAGCAGTACTTC	CASSLQRISYEQYF
.	TRBV20-1	.	TRBJ1-1	TGCAGTGCCCCTGCCAGGGCGGTATCGGAAGCTTTCTTT	CSAPARAVSEAFF
.	TRBV7-2	.	TRBJ2-3	TGTGCCAGCAGCTTATTTGGGTGGGGGTACACAGATACGCAGTATTTT	CASSLFGWGYTDTQYF
.	TRBV2	TRBD2	TRBJ2-4	TGTGCCAGCAGCGTTACTAGCGTGGGGGACATTCAGTACTTC	CASSVTSVGDIQYF
few	TRBV10-3	TRBD1	TRBJ1-2	TGTGCCATCAGCCCAGGGGGCGCCGTGAATGGCTACACCTTC	CAISPGGAVNGYTF